This T cell receptor (beta chain) originates from a study of blood T cell repertoires in COVID-19. For the study at large: PBMCs, B-cell-depleted T cells, or T cells provided the cDNA or gDNA that made up the material.

V lost 1 base and J lost 2, with 15 bases in between. This CDR3 spans 15 amino acids. The germline CDR1 and CDR2 sequences are GTSNPN and SVGIG (reference sequence). The protocol was immunoSEQ multiplex PCR, while the TCRdb copy is restricted to in-frame clones and leaves out a portion. The table has about 50,000 clones, roughly 83% seen once. The chain links TRBV30 to TRBJ2-7; D remains ambiguous. Material for sequencing was peripheral blood. The sequence derives from a human donor in a cohort sampled during active COVID-19. The CDR3 spells CAWSATVALPYEQYF. The CDR3 nucleotides are TGTGCCTGGAGTGCGACTGTCGCGCTACCCTACGAGCAGTACTTC.